This T cell receptor beta chain was profiled in a study of OX40 agonist ivuxolimab in advanced cancers. This CDR3 has 15 amino acids. The germline V gene has CDR1 SNHLY and CDR2 FYNNEI. With 3 bases removed from V and 0 bases from J, the gap between germline ends came to 9 bases. The repertoire was sequenced with immunoSEQ multiplex PCR; TCRdb's copy has only in-frame clones and lacks some. The sample has about 60,000 clones; roughly 89% are singletons. This chain links TRBV2 with TRBJ1-5; D is unresolved. The source is an adult with an advanced solid tumor such as melanoma, head and neck, liver or kidney cancer. This sample comprised CD4+ or CD8+ T cells sorted from blood, obtained in a trial of the OX40 agonist ivuxolimab. CDR3 residues: CASSDEGSSNQPQHF. The CDR3 DNA reads as TGTGCCAGCAGTGACGAGGGATCTAGCAATCAGCCCCAGCATTTT.